These T cell receptor beta chains were read from a single sample in a study of blood T cell repertoires in COVID-19. Clones were read by immunoSEQ multiplex PCR, and TCRdb kept only the in-frame ones, dropping some. The repertoire holds about 50,000 clones, with 89% as singletons. The material sequenced was peripheral blood. The receptors shown here come from a human donor in a cohort sampled during active COVID-19. The CDR3 runs from the conserved cysteine through the conserved F or W. The D gene is left open where the match is weak. Rows give clone size only sometimes, using once, few, many, or a class for an expanded clone.

clone_size	d_call	cdr3_length	j_call	v_call	cdr3_aa	cdr3_nt
few	TRBD2	14	TRBJ2-1	TRBV28	CASSWTSGSNEQFF	TGTGCCAGCAGTTGGACTAGCGGGAGCAATGAGCAGTTCTTC
NA	TRBD2	13	TRBJ2-1	TRBV6-6	CASSFSGSNEQFF	TGTGCCAGCAGTTTCAGCGGGAGTAATGAGCAGTTCTTC
NA	TRBD1	15	TRBJ2-7	TRBV28	CASSSPGQNPYEQYF	TGTGCCAGCAGTTCCCCGGGACAGAATCCCTACGAGCAGTACTTC
few	TRBD1	15	TRBJ2-7	TRBV25-1	CASSDRLQGSHEQYF	TGTGCCAGCAGTGATCGTCTACAGGGGAGCCACGAGCAGTACTTC
NA	NA	14	TRBJ1-5	TRBV18	CASSPSGEDQPQHF	TGTGCCAGCTCACCATCTGGGGAGGATCAGCCCCAGCATTTT
NA	NA	18	TRBJ2-6	TRBV12-1	CASSSNRDRGAGANVLTF	TGTGCCAGCAGTTCCAACCGGGACAGGGGAGCTGGGGCCAACGTCCTGACTTTC
NA	NA	15	TRBJ1-6	TRBV3-1/TRBV3-2	CASSPRFTDNSPLHF	TGTGCCAGCAGCCCGCGCTTCACGGATAATTCACCCCTCCACTTT
NA	NA	18	TRBJ1-1	TRBV4-1	CASSPHPGKAVVNTEAFF	TGCGCCAGCAGCCCTCATCCAGGGAAGGCGGTTGTGAACACTGAAGCTTTCTTT
NA	NA	15	TRBJ1-1	TRBV19	CASNFGTRGSTEAFF	TGTGCCAGTAATTTCGGTACTCGGGGGTCCACTGAAGCTTTCTTT
NA	NA	18	TRBJ2-1	TRBV24-1	CATSDPGLQGRTYNEQFF	TGTGCCACCAGTGATCCCGGCTTACAGGGTAGGACCTACAATGAGCAGTTCTTC
NA	NA	16	TRBJ2-6	TRBV19	CASSTGFPSGANVLTF	TGTGCCAGTAGCACAGGGTTCCCCTCTGGGGCCAACGTCCTGACTTTC
NA	NA	13	TRBJ1-4	TRBV7-9	CASSRGGGEKLFF	TGTGCCAGCAGCCGGGGGGGAGGAGAAAAACTGTTTTTT
NA	NA	14	TRBJ2-3	TRBV28	CASSFAGHTDTQYF	TGTGCCAGCAGTTTTGCGGGGCACACAGATACGCAGTATTTT
NA	NA	13	TRBJ1-3	TRBV27	CASSLVSGNTIYF	TGTGCCAGCAGTTTAGTATCCGGAAACACCATATATTTT
NA	TRBD1	13	TRBJ1-3	TRBV5-4	CASSLGQGHTIYF	TGTGCCAGCAGCTTGGGACAGGGGCACACCATATATTTT
NA	NA	14	TRBJ2-5	TRBV11-2	CASSLGGSSETQYF	TGTGCCAGCAGCTTGGGGGGTTCCTCAGAGACCCAGTACTTC
NA	TRBD1	19	TRBJ2-3	TRBV18	CASSPMGQAPTTSTDTQYF	TGTGCCAGCTCACCGATGGGACAGGCGCCGACAACTAGCACAGATACGCAGTATTTT
NA	TRBD1	14	TRBJ1-1	TRBV9	CASSGQGRDTEAFF	TGTGCCAGCAGCGGACAGGGTAGGGACACTGAAGCTTTCTTT